Below, 20 T cell receptor beta chains from the same sample are listed, as sequenced in a study of T cell responses to AZD1222 COVID-19 vaccine. Sequencing was performed with immunoSEQ multiplex PCR; in TCRdb, only in-frame clones are kept and a portion is missing. The sample yields under 140,000 clones, about four fifths seen once. Sequenced here: peripheral blood, sampled on day 0 of AZD1222 vaccination. The receptors shown here come from an adult in good health.

The chain couples TRBV5-1 to TRBJ2-7; 10 nucleotides agree with TRBD2. V dropped 0 bases and J dropped 5; count of bases not matched to a gene: 2. This CDR3 is built from 14 residues. CDR1 and CDR2 (germline): SGHRS, YFSETQ. CDR3 region: CASSLAGLADEQYF. For the CDR3, the DNA is TGCGCCAGCAGCTTGGCCGGACTAGCGGACGAGCAGTACTTC.

The V gene is TRBV4-3, the J gene TRBJ1-2; TRBD1 matches 11 bases. With V trimmed by 3 bases and J by 2 bases, 17 bases remained unmatched. The germline CDR1 and CDR2 sequences are LGHNA and YSLEER. The CDR3 extends over 20 amino acids. The CDR3 DNA is TGCGCCAGCAGCCAGGTGTTAGTTCCGGGACAGGGGGGACCAAACTATGGCTACACCTTC. Translated: CASSQVLVPGQGGPNYGYTF.

This rearrangement joins TRBV7-2 to TRBJ1-5, with D maybe TRBD1 (5 bases). Trimming took off 1 base at V and 3 bases at J, with 7 bases between the two ends. From germline, CDR1 is SGHTA and CDR2 FQGNSA. The CDR3 extends over 14 amino acids. The CDR3 spells CASSLDRYNQPQHF. CDR3 bases: TGTGCCAGCAGCTTAGACAGGTACAATCAGCCCCAGCATTTT.

The V call is TRBV28, the J call TRBJ1-1; 8 bases agree with TRBD1. Germline V gene sequence: CDR1 MDHEN, CDR2 SYDVKM. With 8 bases clipped from V and 1 base from J, the junction kept 12 bases outside the gene matches. This CDR3 is built from 16 residues. The CDR3 here is CASFLLGQGRNTEAFF. DNA for the CDR3: TGTGCCAGCTTCCTACTCGGACAGGGTAGGAACACTGAAGCTTTCTTT.

The CDR3 coding sequence is TGTGCCAGCAGTCTACTAGGGGAGACCCAGTACTTC. As protein: CASSLLGETQYF. The chain is built from TRBV6-2 or TRBV6-3 and TRBJ2-5; possibly TRBD2 for D (5 bases). There are 12 residues in the CDR3. Germline CDR1 and CDR2: MNHEY and SVGEGT. V gave up 5 bases and J gave up 5 bases, with 9 bases separating them.

V usage is TRBV21-1 and J usage is TRBJ1-4. TRBV21-1 is shown as a pseudogene. CDR3 length: 17 residues. DNA for the CDR3: TGTGCCAGCAGCAAAGTAATCGCTGCTGAGAATAATGAAAAACTGTTTTTT. It is translated as CASSKVIAAENNEKLFF.

The chain employs TRBV28 and TRBJ1-2; the D gene is possibly TRBD1 (6 bases). Trimming took off 7 bases at V and 8 bases at J, with 17 bases between the two ends. The V gene's germline CDR1 is MDHEN and CDR2 SYDVKM. There are 13 residues in the CDR3. CDR3 bases: TGTGCCAGCACCTGGGGGGGGCCCGGGGGCTACACCTTC. This sequence encodes CASTWGGPGGYTF.

This chain links TRBV7-3 with TRBJ1-1, with D unresolved. V was cut by 2 bases and J by 0 bases, with 4 bases left in between. This CDR3 comprises 13 residues. Germline loops: CDR1 SGHTA, CDR2 FQGTGA. CDR3 sequence reads: CASSLGMNTEAFF. DNA of the CDR3: TGTGCCAGCAGCTTAGGGATGAACACTGAAGCTTTCTTT.

Written as DNA, the CDR3 is TGTGCCATCACCAGACAGGGTCCTGATACTGAAGCTTTCTTT. Amino acids: CAITRQGPDTEAFF. The rearrangement uses TRBV10-3 and TRBJ1-1; TRBD1 matches at 7 bases. Germline V gives CDR1 ENHRY, CDR2 SYGVKD. The V and J ends lost 7 bases and 5 bases, in that order; junction bases with no gene match: 10. The CDR3 covers 14 residues.

This clone came up a few times. The chain recombines TRBV6-5 with TRBJ2-1; D is possibly TRBD1 or TRBD2 (5 bases each). This CDR3 is 15 amino acids long. Germline-derived CDR1 and CDR2 are MNHEY and SVGAGI. Trimming stripped 6 bases from V and 7 bases from J, with 19 bases between. The CDR3 DNA sequence: TGTGCCAGCAGGAGGGGCAGCGCGGATACGAATGAGCAGTTCTTC. Translating it yields CASRRGSADTNEQFF.

J is TRBJ2-7 and V is TRBV7-8; weak D call: TRBD2 (5 bases). Germline assignment: CDR1 SGHVS and CDR2 FQNEAQ. Trimming left V 4 bases short and J 5 bases short, with 18 bases between. This CDR3 spans 15 amino acids. This CDR3 is CASSSDLWAGNEQYF. CDR3 nucleotides: TGTGCCAGCAGCTCCGATTTATGGGCGGGCAACGAGCAGTACTTC.

This clone was detected only a few times. The gene calls are TRBV9 and TRBJ2-3; 10 bases align to TRBD2. Germline assignment: CDR1 SGDLS and CDR2 YYNGEE. This CDR3 region has 17 residues. Trimming removed 0 bases from V and 1 base from J; junction bases left unmatched: 5. CDR3 protein: CASSVAAGTSGTDTQYF. The CDR3 DNA reads TGTGCCAGCAGCGTAGCCGCCGGGACTAGCGGCACAGATACGCAGTATTTT. Drawing the rest from reference TRBV9 and TRBJ2-3, the complete variable domain is DSGVTQTPKHLITATGQRVTLRCSPRSGDLSVYWYQQSLDQGLQFLIQYYNGEERAKGNILERFSAQQFPDLHSELNLSSLELGDSALYFCASSVAAGTSGTDTQYFGPGTRLTVL.

The sample holds a few counts of this clone. The chain combines TRBV6-5 with TRBJ2-1, with D possibly matching TRBD1 (5 bases). Germline V lookup: CDR1 MNHEY, CDR2 SVGAGI. V was clipped by 1 base and J by 4 bases, with 8 bases between them. The CDR3 runs to 14 residues. CDR3 in DNA: TGTGCCAGCAGTTACTTGGGGCCTTACAATGAGCAGTTCTTC. Its protein is CASSYLGPYNEQFF.

The V gene is TRBV6-2 or TRBV6-3, the J gene TRBJ1-2; possible D gene TRBD1, 5 bases. The CDR3 spans 14 residues. The germline V gene has CDR1 MNHEY and CDR2 SVGEGT. V lost 2 bases and J 6 bases, leaving 13 bases between the germline ends. The chain's CDR3 is CASSYPQGRDGYTF. In DNA, the CDR3 is TGTGCCAGCAGTTACCCCCAGGGCCGGGATGGCTACACCTTC.

The V call is TRBV6-1, the J call TRBJ1-5; 7 bases fit TRBD1. V gave up 3 bases and J gave up 2 bases; unmatched junction bases: 4. Germline CDR1 and CDR2: MNHNS and SASEGT. The CDR3 extends over 15 amino acids. DNA for the CDR3: TGTGCCAGCAGTGAGACAGGGAATGGCAATCAGCCCCAGCATTTT. This sequence encodes CASSETGNGNQPQHF.

The chain carries TRBV5-6 and TRBJ1-2; TRBD1 matches 8 bases. The V and J ends lost 0 bases and 4 bases, in that order; junction bases with no gene match: 5. CDR3 length equals 15 residues. CDR1 is SGHDT and CDR2 is YYEEEE in the germline V gene. The CDR3 is CASSLGPGQGYGYTF. DNA for the CDR3: TGTGCCAGCAGCTTGGGCCCCGGACAGGGCTATGGCTACACCTTC.

In this sample, this clone turned up once. This chain joins TRBV5-6 and TRBJ2-1, with D tentatively TRBD2 (5 bases). Germline-derived CDR1 and CDR2 are SGHDT and YYEEEE. Trimming removed 1 base from V and 1 base from J, with 12 bases in between. The CDR3 runs to 16 residues. The CDR3: CASSLSAGVSYNEQFF. In nucleotides, the CDR3 is TGTGCCAGCAGCTTGTCGGCGGGCGTATCCTACAATGAGCAGTTCTTC. Combining the CDR3 with reference TRBV5-6 and TRBJ2-1 gives the whole variable domain DAGVTQSPTHLIKTRGQQVTLRCSPKSGHDTVSWYQQALGQGPQFIFQYYEEEERQRGNFPDRFSGHQFPNYSSELNVNALLLGDSALYLCASSLSAGVSYNEQFFGPGTRLTVL.

The chain combines TRBV10-1 with TRBJ2-5, with D maybe TRBD1 (5 bases). CDR1 and CDR2 from the germline V gene are WNHNN and SYGVQD (reference sequence). CDR3 length: 12 amino acids. Trimming cost V 8 bases and J 2 bases, with 9 bases left between them. The CDR3 loop reads CASSPGQETQYF. The DNA for the CDR3 is TGCGCCAGCTCGCCAGGGCAAGAGACCCAGTACTTC.

V usage is TRBV30 and J usage is TRBJ1-5, with D unresolved. In germline, CDR1 is GTSNPN, CDR2 SVGIG (reference sequence). Trimming stripped 3 bases from V and 0 bases from J, with 12 bases between. The CDR3 has 15 amino acids. CDR3 residues: CAWRDTGYSNQPQHF. CDR3 coding DNA: TGTGCCTGGAGAGACACGGGGTATAGCAATCAGCCCCAGCATTTT.

CDR3 bases: TGTGCCAGCTCACAAGATCTGGGGCCACAAGAGACCCAGTACTTC. As protein: CASSQDLGPQETQYF. V and J are TRBV18 and TRBJ2-5; D possibly corresponds to TRBD1 (5 bases). Germline loops: CDR1 KGHSH, CDR2 LQKENI. CDR3 length: 15 amino acids. Trimming stripped 4 bases from V and 2 bases from J, with 14 bases between.